The entry below describes one T cell receptor (beta chain). Its specificity is not known. The germline V gene encodes CDR1 MNHEY and CDR2 SMNVEV (reference sequence). Between the trimmed V and J ends, which lost 10 bases and 6 bases, there was a span of 17 bases. The CDR3 is 13 residues long. The data originate from a study of somatic mutations in cytotoxic T cells in rheumatoid arthritis. Looking at the study overall: Peripheral blood samples of approximately 30 ml EDTA were taken from patients directly after diagnosis and before treatment. Flow sorting yielded some V beta antibody-stained T-cell populations at nearly 100% purity, among them V beta1+ cells sequenced for TCRB.

TCRdb's copy holds only in-frame clones and misses some; the assay was immunoSEQ multiplex PCR. The table has 3,000 or so clones, approximately 87% seen once; the top ten hold about 33%. After CD4+ and CD8+ cells were isolated by positive magnetic bead selection, their purity was checked by flow cytometry. Study conclusions and caveats: Rheumatoid arthritis patients showed slight TRBV07 underrepresentation, and this was not adjusted for multiple comparisons.

This sequence joins TRBV27 and TRBJ2-3, with D perhaps matching TRBD2 (7 bases). Specimen: CD8+ T cells sorted from blood. The sequence came from a woman in her fifties or sixties with rheumatoid arthritis. The CDR3 nucleotides are TGTGCCACCGGGGGGCCGGGCGGGGATACGCAGTATTTT. Its protein is CATGGPGGDTQYF.